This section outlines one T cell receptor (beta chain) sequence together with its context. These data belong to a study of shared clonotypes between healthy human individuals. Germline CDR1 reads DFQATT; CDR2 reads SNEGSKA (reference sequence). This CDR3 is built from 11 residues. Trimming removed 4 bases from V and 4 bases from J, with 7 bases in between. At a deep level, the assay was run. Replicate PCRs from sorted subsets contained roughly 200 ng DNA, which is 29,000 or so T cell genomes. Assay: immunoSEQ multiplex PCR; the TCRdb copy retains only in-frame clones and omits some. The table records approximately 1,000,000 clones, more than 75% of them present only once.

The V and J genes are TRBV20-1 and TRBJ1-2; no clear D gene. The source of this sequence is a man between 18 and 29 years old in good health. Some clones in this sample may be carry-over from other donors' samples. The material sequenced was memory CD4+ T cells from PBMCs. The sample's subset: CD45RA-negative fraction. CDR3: CSAILSYGYTF. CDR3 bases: TGCAGTGCTATATTAAGCTATGGCTACACCTTC.